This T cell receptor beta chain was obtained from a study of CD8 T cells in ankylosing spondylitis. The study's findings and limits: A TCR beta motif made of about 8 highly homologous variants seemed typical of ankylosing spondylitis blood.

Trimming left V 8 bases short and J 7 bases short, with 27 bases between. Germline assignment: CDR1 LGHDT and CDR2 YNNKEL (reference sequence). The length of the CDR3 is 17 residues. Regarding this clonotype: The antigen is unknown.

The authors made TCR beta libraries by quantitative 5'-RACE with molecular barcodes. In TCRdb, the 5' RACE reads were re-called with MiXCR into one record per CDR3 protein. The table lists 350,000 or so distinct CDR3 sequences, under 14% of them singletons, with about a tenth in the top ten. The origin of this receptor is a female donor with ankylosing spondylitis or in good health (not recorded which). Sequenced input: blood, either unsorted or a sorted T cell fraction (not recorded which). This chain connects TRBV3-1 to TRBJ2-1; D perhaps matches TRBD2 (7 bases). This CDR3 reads CASCLRGPGGPGNEQFF. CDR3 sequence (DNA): TGTGCCAGCTGCCTCAGAGGTCCCGGGGGGCCGGGGAATGAGCAGTTCTTC.